The rows below give T cell receptor beta chains drawn from one sample of a study of blood T cells in healthy people across ages. TCRdb itself ran the 5' RACE reads through MiXCR, one entry per CDR3 protein. In the table there are about 810,000 distinct CDR3 sequences, around 36% of which are singletons. Source material: blood. These receptors came from a man aged 18 to 29 in good health. CDR3s leave out the opening cysteine and the closing phenylalanine or tryptophan. Each record gives: clone size, V gene, J gene, CDR3 protein. Expanded clones are given a class, and other clones once, few, many or no size at all.

clone size: -
V gene: TRBV12-3/TRBV12-4
J gene: TRBJ1-5
CDR3 protein: ASSKGTGLSNQPQH

clone size: -
V gene: TRBV9
J gene: TRBJ1-2
CDR3 protein: ASSPWDSRTGGYT

clone size: few
V gene: TRBV20-1
J gene: TRBJ1-4
CDR3 protein: SARDRGWGEKLF

clone size: -
V gene: TRBV9
J gene: TRBJ1-1
CDR3 protein: ASSGTALNTEAF

clone size: -
V gene: TRBV4-1
J gene: TRBJ1-2
CDR3 protein: ASSQASRRENYGYT

clone size: -
V gene: TRBV14
J gene: TRBJ2-3
CDR3 protein: VSSLRLQGTDTQY

clone size: -
V gene: TRBV20-1
J gene: TRBJ2-1
CDR3 protein: STQDRASGNEQF

clone size: few
V gene: TRBV6-6
J gene: TRBJ1-5
CDR3 protein: ASSYSTRGLDNQPQH

clone size: -
V gene: TRBV6-2/TRBV6-3
J gene: TRBJ1-3
CDR3 protein: ASTKRQSSGNTIY

clone size: -
V gene: TRBV5-1
J gene: TRBJ2-1
CDR3 protein: ASSLDRPPNEQF

clone size: few
V gene: TRBV6-1
J gene: TRBJ2-3
CDR3 protein: ASSPRGGRRISTDTQY

clone size: -
V gene: TRBV3-1
J gene: TRBJ2-5
CDR3 protein: ASSPSGDGLYNEQY

clone size: -
V gene: TRBV15
J gene: TRBJ2-2
CDR3 protein: ATSRPGSTGELF

clone size: -
V gene: TRBV20-1
J gene: TRBJ2-4
CDR3 protein: SAHTGADWENIQY

clone size: -
V gene: TRBV9
J gene: TRBJ1-4
CDR3 protein: ASSPRTGVEKLF

clone size: few
V gene: TRBV20-1
J gene: TRBJ2-5
CDR3 protein: SARGRERGGRKETQY

clone size: -
V gene: TRBV5-1
J gene: TRBJ1-4
CDR3 protein: ASSPDRLGEKLF

clone size: few
V gene: TRBV12-3/TRBV12-4
J gene: TRBJ2-7
CDR3 protein: ASSTSGRYEQY

clone size: -
V gene: TRBV11-2
J gene: TRBJ2-2
CDR3 protein: ASSKSRGLDIGELF

clone size: -
V gene: TRBV4-3
J gene: TRBJ2-1
CDR3 protein: ASSQEIRTGREQF

clone size: -
V gene: TRBV7-8
J gene: TRBJ2-3
CDR3 protein: ASSLASSGSTDTQY

clone size: -
V gene: TRBV29-1
J gene: TRBJ2-7
CDR3 protein: SALRGRPYEQY